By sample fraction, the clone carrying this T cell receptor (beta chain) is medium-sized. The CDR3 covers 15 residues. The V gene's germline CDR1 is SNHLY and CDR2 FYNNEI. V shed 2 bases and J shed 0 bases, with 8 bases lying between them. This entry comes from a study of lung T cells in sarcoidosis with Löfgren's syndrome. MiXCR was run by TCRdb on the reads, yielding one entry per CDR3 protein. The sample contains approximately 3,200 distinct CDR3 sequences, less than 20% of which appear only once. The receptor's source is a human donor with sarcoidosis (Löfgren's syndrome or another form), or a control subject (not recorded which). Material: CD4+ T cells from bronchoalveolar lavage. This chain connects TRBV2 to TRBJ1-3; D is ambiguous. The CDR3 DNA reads TGTGCCAGCAGTGAATCAAATGGCTCTGGAAACACCATATATTTT. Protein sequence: CASSESNGSGNTIYF.